This T cell receptor beta chain was identified during a study of OX40 agonist ivuxolimab in advanced cancers. Study observations and caveats: In the expanded peripheral T cells, antigen specificity was never determined. Some patients who did not respond also had low normalized T-cell clonal expansion.

The table came from immunoSEQ multiplex PCR; TCRdb's copy has only in-frame clones and leaves some out. The sample lists roughly 60,000 clones; roughly 80% were seen once. Worth noting for this clone: Its antigen is unidentified.

Systemic immunosuppression or autoimmune disease history was grounds to exclude patients. The V gene lost 6 bases and the J gene lost 0 bases, with 12 bases spanning the gap. CDR3 length: 15 residues. Looked up from germline, CDR1 is MNHNY and CDR2 is SVGAGI (reference sequence). Source: CD4+ or CD8+ T cells sorted from blood, taken in a trial of the OX40 agonist ivuxolimab. This chain joins TRBV6-6 and TRBJ1-3, with D unclear. This TCR came from an adult with an advanced solid tumor such as melanoma, head and neck, liver or kidney cancer. The CDR3, as DNA: TGTGCCAGCAGCCCTCCCCAGAGCTCTGGAAACACCATATATTTT. It specifies CASSPPQSSGNTIYF.